This T cell receptor beta chain derives from a study of blood T cell repertoires in COVID-19. Across the whole study: From the United States, Italy and Spain came samples of acute and convalescent COVID-19.

This clone is a singleton in its sample. How the authors handled the data: Nucleated cell number was recorded as an estimate derived from reference gene primer amplification. TCRdb's copy holds only in-frame clones and misses some; the assay was immunoSEQ multiplex PCR. V and J calls and clone size are copied from that table; D and trimming were computed from the DNA. The sample has hundreds of thousands of clones, approximately 90% seen once; the top ten hold about 4.3%. The ends were cut back, 3 bases at V and 9 bases at J, with 12 bases in the middle. This CDR3 has 13 amino acids. Germline CDR1 and CDR2: GTSNPN and SVGIG (reference sequence).

The V gene is TRBV30, the J gene TRBJ1-6; perhaps TRBD1 as D (5 bases). This clonotype originated in a woman younger than 45 with acute or convalescent COVID-19. Sequencing was carried out using peripheral blood. The CDR3 loop is CAWSSGRASPLHF. The CDR3 DNA reads as TGTGCCTGGAGCTCTGGCAGGGCTTCACCCCTCCACTTT.